The rows below give T cell receptor beta chains drawn from one sample of a study of blood T cell repertoires in COVID-19. TCRdb's copy holds only in-frame clones and misses some; the assay was immunoSEQ multiplex PCR. The profile shows approximately 200,000 clones, around 84% of them singletons. Sequencing was performed on peripheral blood. The receptors were gathered from a man aged 50-59 years who had recovered from COVID-19. CDR3s leave out the opening cysteine and the closing phenylalanine or tryptophan.

TRBV7-9	ASSLTLAVHEQY
TRBV18	ASSPYTGGISQPQH
TRBV5-1	ASSLIEETQY
TRBV3-1/TRBV3-2	ASSHRQSSDTQY
TRBV27	ASSSLAGGRNEQF
TRBV5-1	ASSTGQGAGRELF
TRBV9	ASQSTGQMNTGELF
TRBV30	AWSRNYEQY
TRBV18	ASSPGYPDTQY
TRBV11-2	ASSPRRDLSGSLSYEQY
TRBV27	ASSPTRERDRTDTQY
TRBV15	ATSRNTIYGYT
TRBV6-1	ASSELSGSRSGELF
TRBV6-5	ASWTGQYEQY
TRBV30	AWSVGRNTEAF
TRBV2	ASSERLAGGYNEQF
TRBV5-1	ASSRGPVMNTGELF
TRBV10-1	ASSNSGRVHEQY
TRBV28	ASSLFQGVNSPLH
TRBV5-1	ASSWGGAEETQY
TRBV6-5	ASRRTGEANYGYT
TRBV7-8	ASSVQGVYGYT
TRBV19	ASSGQKQETQY
TRBV28	ASTTGGRVNEQF
TRBV7-2	ASSSLAGGYNEQF
TRBV28	ASSSYMEIGRGFGGNTIY
TRBV18	ASSSDRGLNSQH
TRBV14	ASSQVSGQGPGGYT
TRBV2	ASTRTGLYEQY
TRBV28	ASSPRVSGNTIY
TRBV5-1	ASSPRTGKVNTEAF
TRBV27	ASSLQGAGSTYEQY
TRBV5-1	ASSPTGTLTYEQY
TRBV2	AQKRTQYNEQF
TRBV9	ASSAHYAASTDTQY
TRBV5-1	ASSLVGVVGSYNSPLH
TRBV11-2	ASSLTPSGTNEQF
TRBV19	ASSMSSFGEQF
TRBV6-5	ASSYSPNRQGDEAF
TRBV2	ASSKQGVNTEAF
TRBV6-5	ASRTNSNQPQH
TRBV24-1	ATSDRSGGNQPQH
TRBV9	ASSVDLGTTDEQY
TRBV19	ASSSQGPPYEQY
TRBV3-1/TRBV3-2	ASSQAGTHNEQF
TRBV28	ASSLLVSGANVLT
TRBV7-9	ASSMTRQGRNYGYT